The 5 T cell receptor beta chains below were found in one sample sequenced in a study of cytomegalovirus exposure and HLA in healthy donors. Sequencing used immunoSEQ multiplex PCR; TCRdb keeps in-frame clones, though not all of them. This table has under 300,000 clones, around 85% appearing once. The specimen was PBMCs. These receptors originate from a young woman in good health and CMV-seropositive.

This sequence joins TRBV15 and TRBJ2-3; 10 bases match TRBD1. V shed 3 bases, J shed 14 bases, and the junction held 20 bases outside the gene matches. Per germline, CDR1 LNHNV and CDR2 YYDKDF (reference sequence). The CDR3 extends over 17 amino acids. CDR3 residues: CATSSAGTGAIGGIRYF. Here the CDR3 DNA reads TGTGCCACCAGCAGCGCCGGGACAGGGGCCATCGGGGGGATTAGGTATTTT.

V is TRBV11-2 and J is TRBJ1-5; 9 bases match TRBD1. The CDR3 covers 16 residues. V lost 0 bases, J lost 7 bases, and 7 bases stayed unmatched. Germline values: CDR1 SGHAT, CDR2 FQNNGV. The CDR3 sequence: CASSLDGTGMRQPQHF. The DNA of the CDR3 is TGTGCCAGCAGCTTAGACGGGACAGGGATGAGGCAGCCCCAGCATTTT.

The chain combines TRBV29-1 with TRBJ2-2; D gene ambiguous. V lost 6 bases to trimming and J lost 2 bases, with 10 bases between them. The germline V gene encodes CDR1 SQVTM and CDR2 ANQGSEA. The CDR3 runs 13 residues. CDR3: CSVGNRNTGELFF. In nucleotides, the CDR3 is TGCAGCGTAGGAAACAGAAACACCGGGGAGCTGTTTTTT.

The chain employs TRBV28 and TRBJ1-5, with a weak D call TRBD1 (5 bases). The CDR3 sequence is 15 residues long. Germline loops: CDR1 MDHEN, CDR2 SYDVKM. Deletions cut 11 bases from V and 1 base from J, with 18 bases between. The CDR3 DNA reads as TGTGCCTTACAAGACGTCAGGGTAAGCAATCAGCCCCAGCATTTT. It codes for CALQDVRVSNQPQHF.

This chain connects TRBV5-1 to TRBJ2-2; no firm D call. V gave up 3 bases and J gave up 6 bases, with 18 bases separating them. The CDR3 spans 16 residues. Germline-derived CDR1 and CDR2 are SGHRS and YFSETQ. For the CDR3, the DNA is TGCGCCAGCAGCTCAAAGATACTCCAGGTCCCCGGGGAGCTGTTTTTT. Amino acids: CASSSKILQVPGELFF.